This entry lists 7 T cell receptor beta chains sequenced from one sample in a study of cytomegalovirus exposure and HLA in healthy donors. The PCR used 60 Vbeta and 13 Jbeta primers. Sequencing used immunoSEQ multiplex PCR; TCRdb keeps in-frame clones, though not all of them. The sample has 100,000 to 150,000 clones; less than 80% are singletons. Sequencing input: PBMCs. The receptors derive from a man aged 30 to 39 in good health and CMV-seronegative.

The table lists this clone with a count of one. This chain links TRBV10-1 with TRBJ2-3; 12 nucleotides match TRBD2. Germline CDR1 and CDR2: WNHNN and SYGVQD (reference sequence). V shed 4 bases and J 1 base; nucleotides not matched to a gene: 3. This CDR3 has 16 amino acids. The CDR3 sequence is CASSARLAGGTDTQYF. CDR3 nucleotides: TGCGCCAGCAGTGCCCGACTAGCGGGGGGCACAGATACGCAGTATTTT.

V is TRBV4-1 and J is TRBJ1-2, with D perhaps matching TRBD1 (5 bases). CDR1 is MGHRA and CDR2 is YSYEKL in the germline V gene. The CDR3 extends over 15 amino acids. V was trimmed by 1 base and J by 2 bases, leaving 11 bases between them. Written as DNA, the CDR3 is TGCGCCAGCAGCCAAGCCCCGGGGGAGAACTATGGCTACACCTTC. Its translation is CASSQAPGENYGYTF.

The CDR3 here is CSAGTGKLFF. The CDR3 nucleotides are TGCAGTGCTGGGACAGGAAAACTGTTTTTT. The chain uses TRBV20-1 and TRBJ1-4, with 8 bases lining up with TRBD1. CDR3 length: 10 amino acids. V lost 5 bases and J lost 10; bases outside the gene matches: 0. Germline values: CDR1 DFQATT, CDR2 SNEGSKA (reference sequence).

The rearrangement uses TRBV6-1 and TRBJ1-1; 8 bases fit TRBD1. V lost 11 bases, J lost 1 base, and 6 bases stayed unmatched. The CDR3 runs to 13 residues. Per germline, CDR1 MNHNS and CDR2 SASEGT. CDR3 nucleotide sequence: TGTGCCGGGGAGACAGGGGCGAACACTGAAGCTTTCTTT. It specifies CAGETGANTEAFF.

This rearrangement joins TRBV15 to TRBJ1-6; the match to TRBD1 covers 10 bases. The V and J ends lost 7 bases and 10 bases, in that order; junction bases with no gene match: 10. Per germline, CDR1 LNHNV and CDR2 YYDKDF (reference sequence). The CDR3 spans 15 residues. This CDR3 is CATNRQGAKGSPLHF. The DNA of the CDR3 is TGTGCCACCAATAGACAGGGGGCGAAGGGATCACCCCTCCACTTT.

The rearrangement joins TRBV27 to TRBJ2-3; TRBD2 matches 7 bases. Trimming took 5 bases from V and 5 from J; bases not matched to a gene: 7. The CDR3 spans 14 residues. Germline V gene data show CDR1 as MNHEY and CDR2 as SMNVEV (reference sequence). DNA for the CDR3: TGTGCCAGCAGTCCGCGAGCGGGGCTAGATACGCAGTATTTT. Encoded protein: CASSPRAGLDTQYF.

This clone was seen a few times. The chain couples TRBV25-1 to TRBJ2-1; D is ambiguous. In germline, CDR1 is MGHDK, CDR2 SYGVNS. This CDR3 has 12 residues. V lost 2 bases, J lost 8 bases, and 7 bases lay in between. The CDR3 bases are TGTGCCAGCAGTGAAGAGGTGGATGAGCAGTTCTTC. Protein: CASSEEVDEQFF.